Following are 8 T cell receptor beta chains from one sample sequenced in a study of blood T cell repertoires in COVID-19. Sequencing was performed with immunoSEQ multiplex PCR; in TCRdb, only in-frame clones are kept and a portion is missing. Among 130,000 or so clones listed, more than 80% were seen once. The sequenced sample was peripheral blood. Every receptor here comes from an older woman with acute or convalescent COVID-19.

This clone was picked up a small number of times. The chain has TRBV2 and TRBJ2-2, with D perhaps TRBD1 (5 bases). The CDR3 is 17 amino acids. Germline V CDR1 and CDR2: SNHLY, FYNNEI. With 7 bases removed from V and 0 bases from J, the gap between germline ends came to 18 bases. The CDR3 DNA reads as TGTGCCAGCATTTCCTGGGGCAGACCTTCGAACACCGGGGAGCTGTTTTTT. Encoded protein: CASISWGRPSNTGELFF.

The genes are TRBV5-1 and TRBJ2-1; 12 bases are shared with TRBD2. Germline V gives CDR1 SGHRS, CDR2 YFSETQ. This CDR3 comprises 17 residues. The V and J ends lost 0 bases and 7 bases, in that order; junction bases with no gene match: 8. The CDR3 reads CASSLVGASGGANEQFF. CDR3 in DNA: TGCGCCAGCAGCTTGGTAGGGGCTAGCGGGGGGGCGAATGAGCAGTTCTTC.

In nucleotides, the CDR3 is TGCGCCAGCAGCTTGCGAGGGGGAGACATTCAGTACTTC. This encodes CASSLRGGDIQYF. The chain joins TRBV5-1 to TRBJ2-4; a possible D gene is TRBD1 (6 bases). CDR3 length equals 13 residues. V was trimmed by 1 base and J by 8 bases, leaving 10 bases between them. The germline gives CDR1 SGHRS, CDR2 YFSETQ.

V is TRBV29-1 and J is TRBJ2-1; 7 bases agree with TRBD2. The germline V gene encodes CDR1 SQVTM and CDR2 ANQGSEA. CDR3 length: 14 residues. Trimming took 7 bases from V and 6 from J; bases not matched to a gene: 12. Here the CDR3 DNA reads TGCAGCGCCGTTACTGGGGGGGTAAGCAATGAGCAGTTCTTC. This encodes CSAVTGGVSNEQFF.

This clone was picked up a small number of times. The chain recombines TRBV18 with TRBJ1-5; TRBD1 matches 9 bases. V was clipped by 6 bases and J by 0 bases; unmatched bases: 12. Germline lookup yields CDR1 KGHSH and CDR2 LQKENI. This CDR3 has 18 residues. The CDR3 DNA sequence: TGTGCCAGCTCCCGGGACAGGGCTTTGTTTGTTAGCAATCAGCCCCAGCATTTT. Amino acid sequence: CASSRDRALFVSNQPQHF.

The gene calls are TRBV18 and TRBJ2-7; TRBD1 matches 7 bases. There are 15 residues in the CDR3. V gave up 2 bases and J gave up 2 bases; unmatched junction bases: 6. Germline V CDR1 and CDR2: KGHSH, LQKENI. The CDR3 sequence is CASSPRTGQTYEQYF. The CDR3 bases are TGTGCCAGCTCACCAAGGACAGGACAGACCTACGAGCAGTACTTC.

The chain's CDR3 is CASSLGGLTGELFF. Here the CDR3 DNA reads TGTGCCAGCAGCTTAGGGGGGCTGACCGGGGAGCTGTTTTTT. The genes are TRBV7-6 and TRBJ2-2; possible D gene TRBD1, 6 bases. Germline-derived CDR1 and CDR2 are SGHVS and FNYEAQ. The CDR3 runs to 14 residues. V was pared by 1 base and J by 5 bases, with 8 bases between.

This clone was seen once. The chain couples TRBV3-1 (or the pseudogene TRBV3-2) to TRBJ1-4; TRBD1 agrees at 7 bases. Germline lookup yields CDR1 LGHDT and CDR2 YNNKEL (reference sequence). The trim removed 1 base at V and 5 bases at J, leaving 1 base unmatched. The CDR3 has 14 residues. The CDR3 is CASSQAGQNEKLFF. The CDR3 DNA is TGTGCCAGCAGCCAAGCGGGACAGAATGAAAAACTGTTTTTT.